What follows are 10 T cell receptor beta chains derived from one specimen sequenced in a study of blood T cell repertoires in COVID-19. Clones were sequenced by immunoSEQ multiplex PCR, and TCRdb holds only the in-frame ones, with some missing. The profile shows about 310,000 clones, about 90% of them singletons. Sequencing used peripheral blood. The receptors here all came from a woman aged 40 to 50 with COVID-19, enrolled during active disease.

This clone was seen just once. The chain is built from TRBV6-6 and TRBJ1-1; D is unresolved. Germline CDR1 MNHNY, CDR2 SVGAGI (reference sequence). This CDR3 spans 14 amino acids. V lost 5 bases and J 3 bases, leaving 13 bases between the germline ends. The CDR3 loop is CASSQQAGYTEAFF. The CDR3 DNA reads as TGTGCCAGCAGTCAGCAGGCTGGGTACACTGAAGCTTTCTTT.

The chain carries TRBV5-1 and TRBJ1-2; 8 bases are shared with TRBD1. Per the germline V gene, CDR1 is SGHRS and CDR2 is YFSETQ. CDR3 length: 15 amino acids. J was trimmed by 3 bases and V by 3 bases; bases with no gene match: 7. The CDR3, as DNA: TGCGCCAGCAGCTCCCGCGGACAGGGCCACTATGGCTACACCTTC. This translates into CASSSRGQGHYGYTF.

The chain is built from TRBV20-1 and TRBJ1-5, with D hard to call. Germline lookup yields CDR1 DFQATT and CDR2 SNEGSKA (reference sequence). This CDR3 comprises 11 residues. The V end lost 2 bases, the J end lost 8 bases, and 7 bases lay between the germline ends. Written as DNA, the CDR3 is TGCAGTGCTAGACTCGGGGAGCCCCAGCATTTT. Translated, it gives CSARLGEPQHF.

This clone appeared once. The genes are TRBV27 and TRBJ1-1; 8 nucleotides agree with TRBD1. The V gene end was trimmed by 1 base and the J gene end by 7 bases; junction bases not matched to a gene: 2. Germline V lookup: CDR1 MNHEY, CDR2 SMNVEV (reference sequence). This CDR3 has 13 residues. CDR3 in amino acids: CASSLLGQGEAFF. CDR3 sequence (DNA): TGTGCCAGCAGTTTATTAGGACAGGGTGAAGCTTTCTTT.

The chain joins TRBV5-1 to TRBJ1-3; D gene unclear. Germline lookup yields CDR1 SGHRS and CDR2 YFSETQ. The CDR3 loop spans 14 amino acids. V was clipped by 0 bases and J by 5 bases, with 9 bases between them. For the CDR3, the DNA is TGCGCCAGCAGCTTGGCCTCGCCTAGAAACACCATATATTTT. Translating it yields CASSLASPRNTIYF.

The chain uses TRBV28 and TRBJ2-7; weak D call: TRBD1 (6 bases). CDR3 size: 13 residues. Between the trimmed V and J ends, which lost 6 bases and 2 bases, there was a span of 11 bases. From germline, CDR1 is MDHEN and CDR2 SYDVKM. The CDR3 nucleotides read TGTGCCAGCAGACGTACAGGGCCCTACGAGCAGTACTTC. This translates into CASRRTGPYEQYF. The variable domain in full, with the rest retrieved from reference TRBV28 and TRBJ2-7, is DVKVTQSSRYLVKRTGEKVFLECVQDMDHENMFWYRQDPGLGLRLIYFSYDVKMKEKGDIPEGYSVSREKKERFSLILESASTNQTSMYLCASRRTGPYEQYFGPGTRLTVT.

This clone has just one count. The chain joins TRBV11-2 to TRBJ2-7, with D tentatively TRBD1 (5 bases). V lost 7 bases and J lost 3, with 13 bases in between. The CDR3 runs to 13 residues. Germline V lookup: CDR1 SGHAT, CDR2 FQNNGV. This CDR3 is CASIPRADYEQYF. The CDR3 bases are TGTGCCAGCATCCCCAGGGCGGACTACGAGCAGTACTTC.

The chain links TRBV4-1 to TRBJ2-3; TRBD2 aligns across 12 bases. The CDR3 is made up of 18 amino acids. V lost 2 bases and J lost 6; bases outside the gene matches: 12. Germline V lookup: CDR1 MGHRA, CDR2 YSYEKL. As DNA, the CDR3 is TGCGCCAGCAGCCAACGGGAGACTAGCGGGGGTCGAACGGATACGCAGTATTTT. Its protein is CASSQRETSGGRTDTQYF.

In DNA form, the CDR3 reads TGTGCCAGCCGGTTTCAGGGGGCGAACACCGGGGAGCTGTTTTTT. Its protein is CASRFQGANTGELFF. The chain couples TRBV28 to TRBJ2-2; 7 nucleotides agree with TRBD1. Per the germline V gene, CDR1 is MDHEN and CDR2 is SYDVKM. The V and J ends lost 8 bases and 0 bases, in that order; junction bases with no gene match: 6. The CDR3 covers 15 residues.

V and J are TRBV10-3 and TRBJ2-5, with 8 bases that match TRBD2. With 5 bases clipped from V and 2 bases from J, the junction kept 4 bases outside the gene matches. The germline V gene encodes CDR1 ENHRY and CDR2 SYGVKD. The CDR3 is 14 residues long. CDR3 sequence: CAISSRLAQETQYF. CDR3 nucleotide sequence: TGTGCCATCAGTTCTAGACTAGCGCAAGAGACCCAGTACTTC.